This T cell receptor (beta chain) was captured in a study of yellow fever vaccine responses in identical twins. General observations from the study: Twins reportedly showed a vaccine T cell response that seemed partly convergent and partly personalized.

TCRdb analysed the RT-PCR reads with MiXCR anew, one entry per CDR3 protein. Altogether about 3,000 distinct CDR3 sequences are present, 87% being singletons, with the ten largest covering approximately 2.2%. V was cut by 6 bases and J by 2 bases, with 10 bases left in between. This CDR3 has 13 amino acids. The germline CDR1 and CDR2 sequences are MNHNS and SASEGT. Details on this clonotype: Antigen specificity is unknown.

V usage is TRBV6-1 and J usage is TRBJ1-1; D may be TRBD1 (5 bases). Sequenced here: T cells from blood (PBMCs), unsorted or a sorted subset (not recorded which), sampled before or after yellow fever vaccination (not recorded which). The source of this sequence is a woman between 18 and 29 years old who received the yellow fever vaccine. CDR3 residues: CASRVGLNTEAFF. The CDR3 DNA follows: TGTGCCAGCAGGGTGGGACTTAACACTGAAGCTTTCTTT.